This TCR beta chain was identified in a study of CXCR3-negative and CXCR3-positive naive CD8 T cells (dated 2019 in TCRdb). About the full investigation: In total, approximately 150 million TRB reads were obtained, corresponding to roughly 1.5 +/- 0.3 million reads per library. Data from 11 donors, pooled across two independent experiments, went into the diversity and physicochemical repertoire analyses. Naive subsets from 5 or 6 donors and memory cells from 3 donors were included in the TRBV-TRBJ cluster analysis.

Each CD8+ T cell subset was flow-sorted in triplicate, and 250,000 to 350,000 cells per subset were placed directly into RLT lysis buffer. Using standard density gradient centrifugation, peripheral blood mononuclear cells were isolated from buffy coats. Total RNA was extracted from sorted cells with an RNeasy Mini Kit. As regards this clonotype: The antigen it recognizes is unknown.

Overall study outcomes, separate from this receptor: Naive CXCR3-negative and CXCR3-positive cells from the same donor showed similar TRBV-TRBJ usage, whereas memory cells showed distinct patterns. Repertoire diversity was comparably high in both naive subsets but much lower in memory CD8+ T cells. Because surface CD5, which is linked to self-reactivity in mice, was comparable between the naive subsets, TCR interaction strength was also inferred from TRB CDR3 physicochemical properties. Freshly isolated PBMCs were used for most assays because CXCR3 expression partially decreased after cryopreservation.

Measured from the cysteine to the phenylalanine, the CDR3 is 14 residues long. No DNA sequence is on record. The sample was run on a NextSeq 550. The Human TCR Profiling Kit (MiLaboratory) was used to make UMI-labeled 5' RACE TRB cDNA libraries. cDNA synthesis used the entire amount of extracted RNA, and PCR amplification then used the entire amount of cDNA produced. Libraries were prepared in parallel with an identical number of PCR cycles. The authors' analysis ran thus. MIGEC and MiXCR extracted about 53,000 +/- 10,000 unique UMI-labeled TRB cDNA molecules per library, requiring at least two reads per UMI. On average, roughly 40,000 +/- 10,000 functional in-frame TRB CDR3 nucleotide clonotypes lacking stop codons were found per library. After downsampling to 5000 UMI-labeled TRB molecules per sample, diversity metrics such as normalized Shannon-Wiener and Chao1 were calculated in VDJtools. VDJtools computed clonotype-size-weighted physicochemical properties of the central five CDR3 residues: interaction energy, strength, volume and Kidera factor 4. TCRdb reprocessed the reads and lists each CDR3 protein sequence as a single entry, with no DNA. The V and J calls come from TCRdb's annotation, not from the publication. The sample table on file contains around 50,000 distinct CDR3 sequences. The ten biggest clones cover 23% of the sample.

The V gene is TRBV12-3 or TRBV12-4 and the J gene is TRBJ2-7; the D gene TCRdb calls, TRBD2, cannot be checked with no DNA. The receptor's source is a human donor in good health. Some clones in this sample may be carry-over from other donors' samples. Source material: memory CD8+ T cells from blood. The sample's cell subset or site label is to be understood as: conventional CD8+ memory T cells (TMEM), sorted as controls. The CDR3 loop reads CASSPASGGNEQYF.